This T cell receptor beta chain stems from a study of blood T cell repertoires in COVID-19. Across the study: Material from acute and convalescent COVID-19 was sourced from the United States, Italy and Spain. Nucleic acid was either cDNA or gDNA, and it came from T cells, B-cell-depleted T cells, or PBMCs.

V shed 3 bases, J shed 10 bases, and the junction held 15 bases outside the gene matches. This CDR3 has 16 amino acids. CDR1 MDHEN and CDR2 SYDVKM come from the germline V gene. Per the study methods: By means of reference gene primer amplification, nucleated cell counts were estimated. Repertoires were generated with immunoSEQ multiplex PCR, while TCRdb's copy carries only in-frame clones and drops some. V and J calls and clone size are given by that table; D and trimming were obtained from the DNA. The table has about 74,000 clones, 84% seen once; the top ten hold over 30%. The clonotype originates from a man in his 70s with acute or convalescent COVID-19. V usage is TRBV28 and J usage is TRBJ2-1; 7 nucleotides agree with TRBD2. Sequencing was performed on peripheral blood. CDR3 in amino acids: CASSFVEGGPRFEQFF. In DNA form, the CDR3 reads TGTGCCAGCAGTTTTGTTGAGGGAGGGCCGAGGTTCGAGCAGTTCTTC.